This T cell receptor (beta chain) was identified during a study of persistence of HIV-infected CD4 T cells. Study in general: CD4+ T cells responding to CMV or HIV-1 Gag were isolated.

Turning to this clone: Antigen: not known.

The immunoSEQ assay was version 4, run in survey mode. Assay used: immunoSEQ multiplex PCR; TCRdb lists only in-frame clones, some missing. The sample includes 35,000 to 40,000 clones, around 80% seen only once; the top ten take 1.5% to 2%. The CDR3 has 14 residues. Germline V gene sequence: CDR1 MNHEY, CDR2 SVGAGI. V was shortened by 4 bases and J by 5 bases, with 11 bases between the two germline ends. The stimulus was lysate of CMV-infected fibroblasts, approximately 9.6 ug/mL. Memory cells lacking CD40L and CD69 with high CD45RO were sorted. Undetectable plasma HIV-1 RNA below 50 copies/mL lasted at least 4 years.

This sample comprised CD4+ T cells sorted from PBMCs after approximately 19-hour stimulation, obtained from a patient who received antiretroviral therapy. The chain couples TRBV6-5 to TRBJ1-4, with D unclear. This sequence was found in an adult man with HIV who was CMV-seropositive. CDR3 in DNA: TGTGCCAGCAGTTCGGACCGACGAAATGAAAAACTGTTTTTT. Translating gives CASSSDRRNEKLFF.